Presented here are 16 T cell receptor beta chains from one specimen sequenced in a study of blood T cell repertoires in COVID-19 (dated by TCRdb to about 2020). Receptors were amplified or captured by the immunoSEQ multiplex PCR assay. The table was pulled from immuneACCESS by TCRdb, which kept in-frame rearrangements only. Such tables lose some clones; where checked, under half of the loss comes from unresolved V genes, and the rest has no known cause. The sample table holds about 180,000 clones, of which 80% were seen once. Around an eighth of the sample comes from the top ten. Sequenced input: PBMCs or T cells enriched from blood (not recorded which). The receptor set was obtained from a man aged 55 to 70 who had been exposed to COVID-19.

The chain uses TRBV20-1 and TRBJ2-2, with 7 nucleotides matching TRBD2. Germline CDR1 reads DFQATT; CDR2 reads SNEGSKA (reference sequence). This CDR3 spans 15 amino acids. V was clipped by 3 bases and J by 2 bases; unmatched bases: 6. The DNA for the CDR3 is TGCAGTGCTAGTGGCCTAGCGGCTAACACCGGGGAGCTGTTTTTT. Translating it yields CSASGLAANTGELFF.

The rearrangement uses TRBV5-1 and TRBJ1-5, with 8 bases lining up with TRBD1. CDR3 size: 14 residues. Germline lookup yields CDR1 SGHRS and CDR2 YFSETQ. The V and J ends lost 0 bases and 7 bases, in that order; junction bases with no gene match: 3. In nucleotides, the CDR3 is TGCGCCAGCAGCTTGGCAGGGGGCGGACAGCCCCAGCATTTT. As protein: CASSLAGGGQPQHF. Complete variable domain (other parts from reference TRBV5-1 and TRBJ1-5): KAGVTQTPRYLIKTRGQQVTLSCSPISGHRSVSWYQQTPGQGLQFLFEYFSETQRNKGNFPGRFSGRQFSNSRSEMNVSTLELGDSALYLCASSLAGGGQPQHFGDGTRLSIL.

For the CDR3, the DNA is TGTGCCAGCAGCGGGGCCCAGGGCAGGGGCCACGAGCAGTACTTC. Encoded protein: CASSGAQGRGHEQYF. This sequence joins TRBV11-3 and TRBJ2-7; possibly TRBD1 for D (6 bases). Looked up from germline, CDR1 is SGHNT and CDR2 is YENEEA. CDR3 size: 15 residues. The V gene lost 5 bases and the J gene lost 5 bases, with 19 bases spanning the gap.

In this sample, this clone turned up a few times. The rearrangement links TRBV30 to TRBJ1-1; D ambiguous. V dropped 0 bases and J dropped 1 base, with 12 bases sitting between them. CDR1 and CDR2 from the germline V gene are GTSNPN and SVGIG (reference sequence). The CDR3 runs to 15 residues. The CDR3 spells CAWSVLDSGNTEAFF. The CDR3 coding sequence is TGTGCCTGGAGTGTACTCGATTCTGGGAACACTGAAGCTTTCTTT.

V gene TRBV28 combines with J gene TRBJ2-6; TRBD1 matches at 10 bases. Per germline, CDR1 MDHEN and CDR2 SYDVKM. The CDR3 spans 18 residues. V lost 5 bases and J lost 0; bases outside the gene matches: 7. CDR3 nucleotides: TGTGCCAGCAGTCTCCCGGGACAGGGGAGCTCTGGGGCCAACGTCCTGACTTTC. It yields the protein CASSLPGQGSSGANVLTF. The whole variable domain, remainder taken from reference TRBV28 and TRBJ2-6, is DVKVTQSSRYLVKRTGEKVFLECVQDMDHENMFWYRQDPGLGLRLIYFSYDVKMKEKGDIPEGYSVSREKKERFSLILESASTNQTSMYLCASSLPGQGSSGANVLTFGAGSRLTVL.

The rearrangement links TRBV7-6 to TRBJ1-6, with D tentatively TRBD1 (6 bases). Germline values: CDR1 SGHVS, CDR2 FNYEAQ. Trimming stripped 4 bases from V and 13 bases from J, with 17 bases between. The CDR3 has 14 residues. CDR3 bases: TGTGCCAGCAGCTCCATAAACAGGGAAAGTCCCCTCCACTTT. It is translated as CASSSINRESPLHF.

The V call is TRBV27, the J call TRBJ2-7; 10 bases are a match to TRBD2. This CDR3 is built from 16 residues. J gave up 1 base and V 7 bases, and 10 bases lay outside the gene matches. From germline, CDR1 is MNHEY and CDR2 SMNVEV (reference sequence). The CDR3 sequence: CASTPLGAGGSYEQYF. CDR3 coding DNA: TGTGCCAGCACCCCCCTGGGAGCGGGAGGGTCCTACGAGCAGTACTTC.

The rearrangement uses TRBV5-1 and TRBJ2-2; 7 bases are a match to TRBD1. Germline V gene lookup returns CDR1 SGHRS and CDR2 YFSETQ. The CDR3 loop spans 15 amino acids. V shed 0 bases, J shed 6 bases, and the junction held 5 bases outside the gene matches. The CDR3, as DNA: TGCGCCAGCAGCTTGGGGCAGACAGGGCCCGGGGAGCTGTTTTTT. Translating gives CASSLGQTGPGELFF. Complete variable domain (other parts from reference TRBV5-1 and TRBJ2-2): KAGVTQTPRYLIKTRGQQVTLSCSPISGHRSVSWYQQTPGQGLQFLFEYFSETQRNKGNFPGRFSGRQFSNSRSEMNVSTLELGDSALYLCASSLGQTGPGELFFGEGSRLTVL.

This clone appeared a few times. The chain recombines TRBV7-2 with TRBJ2-1, with D possibly being TRBD2 (5 bases). The V and J ends lost 6 bases and 2 bases respectively, with 8 bases between them. The germline V gene has CDR1 SGHTA and CDR2 FQGNSA. This CDR3 is 13 amino acids long. CDR3 in amino acids: CASRPGTYNEQFF. CDR3 DNA sequence: TGTGCCAGCAGGCCGGGGACCTACAATGAGCAGTTCTTC.

This clone appeared once. The gene calls are TRBV19 and TRBJ1-3, with D unresolved. CDR3 length: 15 amino acids. Per germline, CDR1 LNHDA and CDR2 SQIVND (reference sequence). The germline V and J ends were trimmed by 5 bases and 4 bases, with 15 bases remaining between them. CDR3: CASSPVRSGGNTIYF. The CDR3 DNA sequence: TGTGCCAGTAGTCCCGTCCGGTCCGGGGGAAACACCATATATTTT. The full variable domain, its missing parts supplied by reference TRBV19 and TRBJ1-3, is DGGITQSPKYLFRKEGQNVTLSCEQNLNHDAMYWYRQDPGQGLRLIYYSQIVNDFQKGDIAEGYSVSREKKESFPLTVTSAQKNPTAFYLCASSPVRSGGNTIYFGEGSWLTVV.

As DNA, the CDR3 is TGTGCCAGCAGTTTGCCCTTGGGGACTCTGAGGAATGAAAAACTGTTTTTT. Encoded protein: CASSLPLGTLRNEKLFF. The V call is TRBV28, the J call TRBJ1-4, with D possibly being TRBD1 (5 bases). The V and J ends lost 3 bases and 5 bases respectively, with 19 bases between them. This CDR3 has 17 amino acids. Germline V gene data show CDR1 as MDHEN and CDR2 as SYDVKM.

This sequence joins TRBV6-5 and TRBJ1-6; D not resolved. Looked up from germline, CDR1 is MNHEY and CDR2 is SVGAGI. The germline V and J ends were trimmed by 5 bases and 9 bases, with 17 bases remaining between them. The CDR3 is made up of 15 amino acids. CDR3 coding DNA: TGTGCCAGCAGTCCCATTCCCCGGGTGGGTTCACCCCTCCACTTT. Amino acids: CASSPIPRVGSPLHF.

The chain is built from TRBV12-5 and TRBJ2-7, with D maybe TRBD1 (6 bases). Trimming removed 8 bases at V and 6 bases at J, with 17 bases between. This CDR3 region has 13 residues. Germline loops: CDR1 LGHNT, CDR2 FRNRAP. The CDR3 DNA is TGTGCTAGTAGTTCAGGGGAGTTTTCCGAGCAGTACTTC. This sequence encodes CASSSGEFSEQYF.

In nucleotides, the CDR3 is TGTGCCAGCAGTACCCAGGGGCCCTATGGCTACACCTTC. Protein sequence: CASSTQGPYGYTF. The V call is TRBV27, the J call TRBJ1-2; maybe TRBD1 (6 bases). Trimming cost V 5 bases and J 4 bases, with 11 bases left between them. The CDR3 consists of 13 residues. Per germline, CDR1 MNHEY and CDR2 SMNVEV (reference sequence).

The chain employs TRBV11-3 and TRBJ2-7; 11 bases match TRBD2. V was pared by 5 bases and J by 5 bases, with 14 bases of the junction left unmatched. Per the germline V gene, CDR1 is SGHNT and CDR2 is YENEEA. This CDR3 contains 17 residues. CDR3 in DNA: TGTGCCAGCAGCACCCTAAGGGGACTAGCGGAGTGGGACGAGCAGTACTTC. Protein sequence: CASSTLRGLAEWDEQYF.

The V call is TRBV28, the J call TRBJ1-5; D is unresolved. There are 15 residues in the CDR3. With 3 bases removed from V and 1 base from J, the gap between germline ends came to 10 bases. Germline CDR1 is MDHEN and CDR2 is SYDVKM. The chain's CDR3 is CASSFPSGSNQPQHF. In DNA, the CDR3 is TGTGCCAGCAGTTTCCCCTCTGGCAGCAATCAGCCCCAGCATTTT.